What follows describes a single TCR beta chain. Its specificity is not known. This entry belongs to a study of CD8 T cells in Susac syndrome. Trimming left V 0 bases short and J 0 bases short, with 7 bases between. CDR3 length: 16 amino acids. CDR1 is KGHDR and CDR2 is SFDVKD in the germline V gene. Sequencing of TCR beta, carried out with a high-throughput approach, was applied to CD8+ and CD4+ T cells from the blood. Isolation of CD8+ and CD4+ T cells was performed negatively, whereas enrichment of TEMRA cells was done by FACS. Study results and caveats: TCR sequencing and HLA analysis covered a relatively small number of individuals.

After extraction with the RNeasy kit, roughly 0.45 to 1 ug of the RNA was reverse transcribed using random hexamers. Amplification of the TCR beta CDR3 was carried out by immunoSEQ multiplex PCR, which spanned a total of 54 Vbeta and 13 Jbeta segments. TCRdb ran MiXCR on the immunoSEQ multiplex PCR reads and lists one entry per CDR3 protein. The table records roughly 50,000 distinct CDR3 sequences, 80% to 95% of them present only once. This receptor was identified in a human donor in good health. V and J are TRBV24-1 and TRBJ2-2; D might be TRBD2 (6 bases). Sequencing used CD8+ T cells from PBMCs. The CDR3 sequence: CATSDLGGSNTGELFF. The CDR3 bases are TGTGCCACCAGTGATTTGGGGGGGTCGAACACCGGGGAGCTGTTTTTT.